This is a list of T cell receptor beta chains from one sample in a study of shared clonotypes between healthy human individuals. The protocol was immunoSEQ multiplex PCR, while the TCRdb copy is restricted to in-frame clones and leaves out a portion. The table lists hundreds of thousands of clones, 55% to 75% of them singletons, with 1.8% in the top ten. The sample consisted of memory CD4+ T cells sorted from blood. These receptor sequences come from a woman in her 30s in good health. The CDR3 runs from the conserved cysteine through the conserved F or W. D genes are given only for firm matches. Size tells how often a clone was seen (once, few, many) or the class of an expanded clone, and some rows leave it out.

cdr3_nt	cdr3_aa	v_call	d_call	j_call	clone_size
TGCAGCGTTGAAGGGGAGCTAGGGGGCAGAGCCAAAAACATTCAGTACTTC	CSVEGELGGRAKNIQYF	TRBV29-1	TRBD1	TRBJ2-4	.
TGTGCCAGTAGTATAGAAAGCGGCACTGAAGCTTTCTTT	CASSIESGTEAFF	TRBV19	.	TRBJ1-1	few
TGTGCCAGCAGTGAAGTAGGGGTTGGGATCTCCTACGAGCAGTACTTC	CASSEVGVGISYEQYF	TRBV2	.	TRBJ2-7	.
TGTGCCAGCAGCCCAGGGACTAGCGGGAGTTTTGTGGATACGCAGTATTTT	CASSPGTSGSFVDTQYF	TRBV27	TRBD2	TRBJ2-3	.
TGTGCCAGTCGAAATAATGAACCTAGCGGGAGAGTCGAGCAGTACTTC	CASRNNEPSGRVEQYF	TRBV27	TRBD2	TRBJ2-7	.
TGTGCCAGCAGCTTAGGTGCAGGGGGCCTGGTGGCTGGCTACACCTTC	CASSLGAGGLVAGYTF	TRBV7-9	TRBD1	TRBJ1-2	.
TGTGCCAGCAGCTTAAGGTCCGGGACCAGAGGGGAGACCCAGTACTTC	CASSLRSGTRGETQYF	TRBV7-2	.	TRBJ2-5	.
TGTGCCAGCAGCTTACCTCGGGAGACCCAGTACTTC	CASSLPRETQYF	TRBV5-6	.	TRBJ2-5	.
TGCAGCGTTAGGCGGGTCGGCACCGGGGAGCTGTTTTTT	CSVRRVGTGELFF	TRBV29-1	.	TRBJ2-2	.
TGTGCCAGCAGTTCACCGGACAGCTCTGGAAACACCATATATTTT	CASSSPDSSGNTIYF	TRBV6-5	.	TRBJ1-3	.
TGTGCCAGCAGTGGGTGGGGCAGCGAGCAGTACTTC	CASSGWGSEQYF	TRBV6-1	.	TRBJ2-7	.
TGTGCCAGCAGCTCCCATGGCATCTCCTACGAGCAGTACTTC	CASSSHGISYEQYF	TRBV28	.	TRBJ2-7	.
TGTGCCAGCAGCCCTGCGGGGACTGGAAACACCATATATTTT	CASSPAGTGNTIYF	TRBV6-6	.	TRBJ1-3	.
TGTGCCAGCTCACGGGATAACCGGGGATCCGAGCAGTACTTC	CASSRDNRGSEQYF	TRBV18	.	TRBJ2-7	.
TGTGCCAGCAGCTATGGGACGAACCAAGAGACCCAGTACTTC	CASSYGTNQETQYF	TRBV7-9	.	TRBJ2-5	.
TGCGCCAGCAGCCAAGCTGGACCCCTTTGGAATGAGCAGTTCTTC	CASSQAGPLWNEQFF	TRBV4-1	.	TRBJ2-1	.
TGCGCCAGCAGACAGACAGGGGGTTACACCGGGGAGCTGTTTTTT	CASRQTGGYTGELFF	TRBV5-1	TRBD1	TRBJ2-2	.
TGTGCCAGTACTAAAAGGGTACCCATGAACACTGAAGCTTTCTTT	CASTKRVPMNTEAFF	TRBV19	.	TRBJ1-1	.
TGTGCCAGCAGTTTTCGGGGAGCTAACTATGGCTACACCTTC	CASSFRGANYGYTF	TRBV28	.	TRBJ1-2	.
TGTGCCAGCAAAGGTTTAGCGAACACTGAAGCTTTCTTT	CASKGLANTEAFF	TRBV6-6	.	TRBJ1-1	.
TGTGCCAGCAGTAGGACCCAAGCGGGGGGCTACACCTTC	CASSRTQAGGYTF	TRBV27	.	TRBJ1-2	.
TGTGCCAGCAGCGGATCTCGGGACACTGAAGCTTTCTTT	CASSGSRDTEAFF	TRBV9	.	TRBJ1-1	few
TGTGCCAGCAGCGTAGGTAACGTCCCGAATCAGCCCCAGCATTTT	CASSVGNVPNQPQHF	TRBV9	.	TRBJ1-5	.
TGTGCCAGCAGCGCGTCGACAGGGCCGAGCACAGATACGCAGTATTTT	CASSASTGPSTDTQYF	TRBV7-7	TRBD1	TRBJ2-3	once
TGTGCCAGCAGCTCCCCCGGGACTAGCGGGATAAAGACCCAGTACTTC	CASSSPGTSGIKTQYF	TRBV5-5	TRBD2	TRBJ2-5	.
TGTGCCAGCATCAGGACAGGTGCGCACACCGGGGAGCTGTTTTTT	CASIRTGAHTGELFF	TRBV6-5	TRBD1	TRBJ2-2	.
TGTGCCAGTAGTAAACGGGTCGAAAACACCGGGGAGCTGTTTTTT	CASSKRVENTGELFF	TRBV19	.	TRBJ2-2	.
TGTGCCAGCAGATCGATCGATGAGCAGTTCTTC	CASRSIDEQFF	TRBV5-4	.	TRBJ2-1	once
TGTGCCAGCTCCCGGAGTGGGCAGGGAAGTGAAGCTTTCTTT	CASSRSGQGSEAFF	TRBV18	.	TRBJ1-1	.
TGTGCCAGCAGTTTATCGGGGACAGGGGGATACGAGCAGTACTTC	CASSLSGTGGYEQYF	TRBV28	TRBD1	TRBJ2-7	.
TGTGCCAGCAGTTCTATGGACAGTCTAAACATTCAGTACTTC	CASSSMDSLNIQYF	TRBV27	.	TRBJ2-4	.
TGCGCCAGCAGCCCAGGGACCCAGATCTCCGAGCAGTACTTC	CASSPGTQISEQYF	TRBV5-1	.	TRBJ2-7	.
TGTGCCAGCAGTCCGGGGACTAGCGGGCTTCCCTACAATGAGCAGTTCTTC	CASSPGTSGLPYNEQFF	TRBV2	TRBD2	TRBJ2-1	once
TGTGCCAGCTCACGAACTGAGGGACCCACCTACGAGCAGTACTTC	CASSRTEGPTYEQYF	TRBV18	.	TRBJ2-7	.
TGCGCCAGCAGCAAGGGACAGGGTAGCTCCTACAATGAGCAGTTCTTC	CASSKGQGSSYNEQFF	TRBV5-1	TRBD1	TRBJ2-1	.
TGTGCCTGGAGTCTGTTGGGGACAGCCTATGGAGGCACAGATACGCAGTATTTT	CAWSLLGTAYGGTDTQYF	TRBV30	TRBD1	TRBJ2-3	.
TGTGCCAGTCGAGCACTACTAGCCAAAAACATTCAGTACTTC	CASRALLAKNIQYF	TRBV19	.	TRBJ2-4	.
TGTGCCAGTAGTATTCAGGACAGGGGGACCCAGTACTTC	CASSIQDRGTQYF	TRBV19	TRBD1	TRBJ2-5	.
TGTGCCAGTAGTACGGACAGGGGCACGGAGACCCAGTACTTC	CASSTDRGTETQYF	TRBV19	TRBD1	TRBJ2-5	.
TGTGCCAGCTCGCCGGGCGTCTCTGGAAACACCATATATTTT	CASSPGVSGNTIYF	TRBV18	.	TRBJ1-3	.
TGCGCCAGCAGCTTGGGGACAGGGGGGACCCCCGAGCAGTACTTC	CASSLGTGGTPEQYF	TRBV5-1	TRBD1	TRBJ2-7	.
TGTGCCAGCTCCCTGACTAGCGGGAACGACAATGAGCAGTTCTTC	CASSLTSGNDNEQFF	TRBV27	TRBD2	TRBJ2-1	few
TGTGCCAGCAGCCAAAAGGGGCTTCCGGGCTACACCTTC	CASSQKGLPGYTF	TRBV5-4	.	TRBJ1-2	.
TGTGCTAGTGGTTTGGAAACCACTGAAGCTTTCTTT	CASGLETTEAFF	TRBV12-5	.	TRBJ1-1	many
TGCGCCAGCAGCTTGGGCGCTAGCGGGTCCTACAATGAGCAGTTCTTC	CASSLGASGSYNEQFF	TRBV5-1	TRBD2	TRBJ2-1	.
TGCGCCAGCAGCGCCGGACAGGGAGGTTACTACGAGCAGTACTTC	CASSAGQGGYYEQYF	TRBV5-1	TRBD1	TRBJ2-7	.
TGTGCCAGCAGTGAATCACTAGCGGGAGACAATGAGCAGTTCTTC	CASSESLAGDNEQFF	TRBV25-1	TRBD2	TRBJ2-1	.
TGCGCCAGCAGCTTGGGAGCTACAACTAATGAAAAACTGTTTTTT	CASSLGATTNEKLFF	TRBV5-1	.	TRBJ1-4	.
TGTGCCAGTACCCGGACTAGCGACCGGATCTATGAGCAGTTCTTC	CASTRTSDRIYEQFF	TRBV19	TRBD2	TRBJ2-1	many
TGTGCCAGCAGTGGTCAACCTTCTAGCAATCAGCCCCAGCATTTT	CASSGQPSSNQPQHF	TRBV2	.	TRBJ1-5	.
TGTGCCAGCTCACCAGGTATAGAGGGGTGGGACGAGCAGTACTTC	CASSPGIEGWDEQYF	TRBV18	.	TRBJ2-7	.